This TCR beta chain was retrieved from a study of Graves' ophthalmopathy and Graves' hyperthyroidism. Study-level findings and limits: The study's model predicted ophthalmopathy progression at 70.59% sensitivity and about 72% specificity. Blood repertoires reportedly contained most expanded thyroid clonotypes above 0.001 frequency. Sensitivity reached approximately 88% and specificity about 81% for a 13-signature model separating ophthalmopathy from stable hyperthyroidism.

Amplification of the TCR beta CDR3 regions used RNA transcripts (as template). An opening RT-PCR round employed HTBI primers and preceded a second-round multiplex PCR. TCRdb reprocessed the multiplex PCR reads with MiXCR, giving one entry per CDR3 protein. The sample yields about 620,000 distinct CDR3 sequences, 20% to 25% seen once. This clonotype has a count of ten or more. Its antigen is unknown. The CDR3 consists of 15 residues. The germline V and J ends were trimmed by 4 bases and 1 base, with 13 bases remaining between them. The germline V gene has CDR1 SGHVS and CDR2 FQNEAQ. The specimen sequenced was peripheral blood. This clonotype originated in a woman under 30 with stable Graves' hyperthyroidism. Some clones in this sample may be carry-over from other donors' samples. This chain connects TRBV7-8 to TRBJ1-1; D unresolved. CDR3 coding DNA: TGTGCCAGCAGCTCCCTCCCGGTCCCGAACACTGAAGCTTTCTTT. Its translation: CASSSLPVPNTEAFF.